One and the same sample provided the 21 T cell receptor beta chains below, sequenced in a study of blood T cells in healthy people across ages. A J-beta primer mix and a sample-barcoded 5' primer were used in a second PCR of roughly 7 to 12 cycles. In TCRdb, the 5' RACE reads were re-called with MiXCR into one record per CDR3 protein. Seen here are about 1.1 million distinct CDR3 sequences, 30% to 40% observed once, and the top ten hold roughly 13%. Sequencing was performed on blood. The origin of the receptors is a man younger than 35 in good health.

This clonotype has just a few counts. V gene TRBV27 combines with J gene TRBJ2-3; weak D call: TRBD1 (6 bases). Germline values: CDR1 MNHEY, CDR2 SMNVEV (reference sequence). V lost 6 bases, J lost 4 bases, and 17 bases lay in between. The CDR3 is made up of 15 amino acids. This chain's CDR3 is CASSPGQGTPDTQYF. Written as DNA, the CDR3 is TGTGCCAGCAGCCCAGGGCAGGGGACCCCAGATACGCAGTATTTT.

This clonotype occurred a few times. The chain carries TRBV20-1 and TRBJ2-3, with 10 nucleotides matching TRBD1. The V and J ends lost 4 bases and 4 bases, in that order; junction bases with no gene match: 8. This CDR3 has 15 amino acids. Per the germline V gene, CDR1 is DFQATT and CDR2 is SNEGSKA (reference sequence). CDR3 nucleotides: TGCAGTGCTATGCCCGGGACAGGGGCATCAGATACGCAGTATTTT. This sequence encodes CSAMPGTGASDTQYF.

This sequence joins TRBV20-1 and TRBJ1-4; D remains unclear. CDR3 length equals 13 residues. Germline CDR1 reads DFQATT; CDR2 reads SNEGSKA (reference sequence). V gave up 0 bases and J gave up 2 bases, with 4 bases separating them. For the CDR3, the DNA is TGCAGTGCTAGAGATCAGACTAATGAAAAACTGTTTTTT. Its translation is CSARDQTNEKLFF.

As regards this clonotype: This may come from a read error, since a much larger clone is one base off. The chain couples TRBV12-3 or TRBV12-4 to TRBJ2-3; 13 bases are a match to TRBD2. Trimming took 4 bases from V and 4 from J; bases not matched to a gene: 5. The CDR3 has 16 residues. The CDR3 sequence is CASSWTSGGSADTQYF. The CDR3 DNA is TGTGCCAGCAGTTGGACTAGCGGGGGTAGCGCAGATACGCAGTATTTT.

Concerning this clonotype: The germline gene is not matched at one end of the junction; a read error may be the cause. The J gene is TRBJ2-2, the V gene TRBV7-7; TRBD1 matches 10 bases. CDR3 length: 16 amino acids. CDR1 is SSHAT, CDR2 FNYEAQ, per germline (reference sequence). In DNA, the CDR3 is TGTGCTAGCAGCCCTGATGGGACAGGGGCCACCGGGGAGCTGTTTTTT. Residues: CASSPDGTGATGELFF.

This clonotype was seen a handful of times. The CDR3 here is CASSEQVAGLRGEAFF. The CDR3 DNA reads as TGTGCCAGCAGTGAACAGGTGGCAGGGCTTAGGGGGGAAGCTTTCTTT. The chain recombines TRBV2 with TRBJ1-1; maybe TRBD1 (6 bases). Trimming removed 2 bases from V and 8 bases from J, with 21 bases in between. Germline lookup yields CDR1 SNHLY and CDR2 FYNNEI. The CDR3 is 16 residues long.

The rearrangement joins TRBV12-3 or TRBV12-4 to TRBJ2-1, with D unclear. V was clipped by 5 bases and J by 6 bases, with 11 bases between them. The CDR3 has 13 residues. CDR3 loop: CASSPLSANEQFF. Here the CDR3 DNA reads TGTGCCAGCAGTCCCCTTTCGGCCAATGAGCAGTTCTTC.

The chain recombines TRBV7-2 with TRBJ1-2; D is undetermined. V lost 1 base and J 4 bases, leaving 19 bases between the germline ends. The CDR3 covers 17 residues. Germline assignment: CDR1 SGHTA and CDR2 FQGNSA. DNA of the CDR3: TGTGCCAGCAGCTTAGGAAGTAAGGAAGTTTCCGCCTATGGCTACACCTTC. Residues: CASSLGSKEVSAYGYTF.

The sample holds a few counts of this clonotype. This chain links TRBV12-3 or TRBV12-4 with TRBJ1-1, with D tentatively TRBD1 (5 bases). The CDR3 extends over 16 amino acids. V was trimmed by 0 bases and J by 5 bases, leaving 16 bases between them. CDR3 nucleotide sequence: TGTGCCAGCAGTTTAGCGGGATCGGGGCTCGAGACTGAAGCTTTCTTT. The encoded protein is CASSLAGSGLETEAFF.

The genes are TRBV13 and TRBJ2-4; TRBD1 matches 7 bases. The J call may be incorrect, as the DNA end agrees better with TRBJ2-7. The CDR3 covers 16 residues. CDR1 PRHDT and CDR2 FYEKMQ come from the germline V gene (reference sequence). This chain's CDR3 is CASSPQTGIGPYEQYF. The CDR3 DNA sequence: TGTGCCAGCAGCCCTCAGACAGGGATAGGCCCCTACGAGCAGTACTTC.

The V and J genes are TRBV9 and TRBJ1-2; 7 bases line up with TRBD1. This CDR3 contains 13 residues. The ends lost 4 bases at V and 7 bases at J; junction bases unmatched: 7. In germline, CDR1 is SGDLS, CDR2 YYNGEE. The CDR3: CASSPGGGLGYTF. CDR3 in DNA: TGTGCCAGCAGCCCAGGGGGGGGCCTTGGCTACACCTTC.

V usage is TRBV5-4 and J usage is TRBJ2-3; TRBD2 matches at 15 bases. There are 15 residues in the CDR3. Germline loops: CDR1 SGHNT, CDR2 YYREEE (reference sequence). Unmatched junction bases numbered 4, after V lost 4 bases and J lost 7 bases. The CDR3 nucleotides are TGTGCCAGCAGCCTCGGGACTAGCGGGGGGTATACGCAGTATTTT. Its translation: CASSLGTSGGYTQYF.

The chain joins TRBV4-2 to TRBJ1-4; D perhaps matches TRBD1 (6 bases). Germline CDR1 and CDR2: LGHNA and YNFKEQ. The CDR3 is 18 amino acids. The germline V and J ends were trimmed by 5 bases and 7 bases, with 26 bases remaining between them. CDR3 amino acids: CASSNGGGWFVGGEKLFF. As DNA, the CDR3 is TGTGCCAGCAGCAATGGGGGGGGCTGGTTCGTAGGTGGTGAAAAACTGTTTTTT.

The sample holds a few counts of this clonotype. This chain uses TRBV7-6 with TRBJ2-7; D is ambiguous. Germline values: CDR1 SGHVS, CDR2 FNYEAQ. This CDR3 is 13 amino acids long. Deletions cut 3 bases from V and 3 bases from J, with 9 bases between. The CDR3 DNA follows: TGTGCCAGCAGCTTGACGGAAAACTACGAGCAGTACTTC. This sequence encodes CASSLTENYEQYF.

The V call is TRBV5-5, the J call TRBJ2-3; tentative D call: TRBD1 (6 bases). Germline V gene data show CDR1 as SGHKS and CDR2 as YYEKEE (reference sequence). CDR3 length: 14 amino acids. Trimming stripped 4 bases from V and 4 bases from J, with 13 bases between. In DNA form, the CDR3 reads TGTGCCAGCAGCGCTGGACAGTTCGCAGATACGCAGTATTTT. Protein sequence: CASSAGQFADTQYF.

Comment on this clonotype: This may be a read error: a much more frequent sequence differs by one nucleotide. The chain couples TRBV7-2 to TRBJ2-3; a possible D gene is TRBD2 (7 bases). The CDR3 spans 16 residues. Germline CDR1 and CDR2: SGHTA and FQGNSA. Trimming took off 1 base at V and 2 bases at J, with 13 bases between the two ends. The CDR3 coding sequence is TGTGCCAGCAGCTTAGTGTGGGGGGGCCCCACAGATACGCAGTATTTT. Translating it yields CASSLVWGGPTDTQYF.

This clonotype appeared a few times. The CDR3 is CASTRLAGGSTDTQYF. CDR3 DNA: TGTGCCAGCACCAGACTAGCGGGGGGAAGCACAGATACGCAGTATTTT. V gene TRBV6-6 combines with J gene TRBJ2-3; 13 bases are shared with TRBD2. The CDR3 covers 16 residues. Germline V gene lookup returns CDR1 MNHNY and CDR2 SVGAGI (reference sequence). V was clipped by 7 bases and J by 0 bases; unmatched bases: 4.

This clonotype was recorded a few times. This chain uses TRBV9 with TRBJ2-3, with TRBD2 identical over 10 bases. J lost 2 bases, V lost 2 bases, and 8 bases had no gene match. This CDR3 contains 17 residues. CDR1 and CDR2 from the germline V gene are SGDLS and YYNGEE. The CDR3 region has the DNA TGTGCCAGCAGCGTTAGCGGGGGGCCTTCTTACACAGATACGCAGTATTTT. The encoded protein is CASSVSGGPSYTDTQYF.

This sequence joins TRBV9 and TRBJ2-7; 8 bases are a match to TRBD2. Germline V gene data show CDR1 as SGDLS and CDR2 as YYNGEE. Unmatched junction bases numbered 9, after V lost 0 bases and J lost 7 bases. The CDR3 loop spans 15 amino acids. The DNA of the CDR3 is TGTGCCAGCAGCGTAGCCAGCGGGGGCCTCAATGAGCAGTACTTC. Residues: CASSVASGGLNEQYF.

This clonotype was counted a single time. The genes are TRBV11-2 and TRBJ1-4; D call uncertain. V shed 1 base and J shed 8 bases, with 17 bases lying between them. Germline V gene lookup returns CDR1 SGHAT and CDR2 FQNNGV. The CDR3 extends over 16 amino acids. CDR3 sequence: CASSLVVGPLREKLFF. The DNA for the CDR3 is TGTGCCAGCAGCTTAGTAGTTGGACCCCTAAGGGAAAAACTGTTTTTT.

With regard to this clonotype: The germline gene is not matched at one end of the junction; a read error may be the cause. CDR3: CASRSMNGNERFF. Written as DNA, the CDR3 is TGTGCCAGCAGATCCATGAACGGGAATGAGCGGTTCTTC. The chain employs TRBV12-3 or TRBV12-4 and TRBJ2-1; a weak D match, TRBD2 (5 bases). The CDR3 covers 13 residues.